The entry that follows covers one T cell receptor (beta chain) sequence. No antigen is known for it. Unmatched junction bases numbered 2, after V lost 1 base and J lost 1 base. CDR3 size: 14 residues. Germline V gene sequence: CDR1 SQVTM, CDR2 ANQGSEA. TCRdb used MiXCR to reprocess the 5' RACE reads, holding one entry per CDR3 protein. The table has 1.5 million to 2 million distinct CDR3 sequences, roughly 35% seen once. This record belongs to a study of identical twins. Overall study results and limits: There were fewer insertions in abundant cord blood beta clonotypes, but memory repertoires showed no such pattern.

The sample comprised cord blood. The TCR comes from a newborn girl in good health. V gene TRBV29-1 combines with J gene TRBJ2-7; 9 bases align to TRBD1. The chain's CDR3 is CSVEGGTGSYEQYF. The CDR3 DNA reads as TGCAGCGTTGAAGGGGGGACAGGGTCCTACGAGCAGTACTTC.